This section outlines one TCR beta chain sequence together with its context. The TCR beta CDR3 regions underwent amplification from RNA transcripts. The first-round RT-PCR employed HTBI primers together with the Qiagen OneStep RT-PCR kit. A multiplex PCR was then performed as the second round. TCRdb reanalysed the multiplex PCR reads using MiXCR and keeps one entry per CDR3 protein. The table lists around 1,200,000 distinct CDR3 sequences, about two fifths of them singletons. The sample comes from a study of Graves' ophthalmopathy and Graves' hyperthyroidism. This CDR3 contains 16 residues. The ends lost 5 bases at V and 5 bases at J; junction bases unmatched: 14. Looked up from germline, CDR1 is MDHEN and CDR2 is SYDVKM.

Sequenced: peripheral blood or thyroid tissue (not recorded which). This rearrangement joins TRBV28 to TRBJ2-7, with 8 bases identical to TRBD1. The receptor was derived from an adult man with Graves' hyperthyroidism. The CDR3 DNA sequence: TGTGCCAGCAGTACCCGACAGGGGCCAAGTCTTAACGAGCAGTACTTC. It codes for CASSTRQGPSLNEQYF. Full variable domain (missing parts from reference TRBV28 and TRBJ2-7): DVKVTQSSRYLVKRTGEKVFLECVQDMDHENMFWYRQDPGLGLRLIYFSYDVKMKEKGDIPEGYSVSREKKERFSLILESASTNQTSMYLCASSTRQGPSLNEQYFGPGTRLTVT.